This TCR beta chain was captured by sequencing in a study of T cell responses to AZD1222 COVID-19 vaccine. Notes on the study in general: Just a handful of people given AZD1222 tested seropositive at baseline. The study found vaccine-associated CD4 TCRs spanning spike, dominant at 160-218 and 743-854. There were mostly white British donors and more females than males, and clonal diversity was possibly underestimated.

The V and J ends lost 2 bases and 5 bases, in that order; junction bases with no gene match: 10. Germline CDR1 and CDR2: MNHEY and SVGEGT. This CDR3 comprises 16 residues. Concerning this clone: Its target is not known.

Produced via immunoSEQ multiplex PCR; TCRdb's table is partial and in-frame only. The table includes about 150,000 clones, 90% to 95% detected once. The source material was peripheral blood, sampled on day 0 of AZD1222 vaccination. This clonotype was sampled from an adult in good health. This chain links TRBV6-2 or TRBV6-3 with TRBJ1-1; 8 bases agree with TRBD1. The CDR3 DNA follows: TGTGCCAGCAGTTACGGTAGGACAGGGCTTGGGACTGAAGCTTTCTTT. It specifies CASSYGRTGLGTEAFF.